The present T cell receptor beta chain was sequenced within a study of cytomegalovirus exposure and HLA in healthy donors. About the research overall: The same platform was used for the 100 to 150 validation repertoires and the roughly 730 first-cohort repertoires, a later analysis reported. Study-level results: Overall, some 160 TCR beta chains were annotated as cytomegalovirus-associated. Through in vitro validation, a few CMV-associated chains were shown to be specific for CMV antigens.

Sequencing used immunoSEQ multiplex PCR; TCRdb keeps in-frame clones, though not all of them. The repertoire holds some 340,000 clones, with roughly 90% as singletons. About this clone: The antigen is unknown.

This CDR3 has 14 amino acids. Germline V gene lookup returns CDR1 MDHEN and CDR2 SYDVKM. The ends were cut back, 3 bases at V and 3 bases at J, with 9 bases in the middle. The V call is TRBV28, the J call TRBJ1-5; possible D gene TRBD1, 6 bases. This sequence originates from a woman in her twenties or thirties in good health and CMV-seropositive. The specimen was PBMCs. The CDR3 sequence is CASSLVGANQPQHF. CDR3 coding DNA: TGTGCCAGCAGTTTGGTGGGGGCCAATCAGCCCCAGCATTTT.